The source of this TCR beta chain is a study of cytomegalovirus exposure and HLA in healthy donors. Between the trimmed V and J ends, which lost 2 bases and 7 bases, there was a span of 12 bases. Germline-derived CDR1 and CDR2 are MNHEY and SMNVEV (reference sequence). The CDR3 is made up of 15 amino acids. Sequencing used immunoSEQ multiplex PCR; TCRdb keeps in-frame clones, though not all of them. The repertoire holds 160,000 or so clones, 80% to 90% seen once, with 1.4% in the top ten. The clonotype originates from a woman in her twenties or thirties in good health and CMV-seronegative. Sequencing was done on a sample of PBMCs. The chain combines TRBV27 with TRBJ1-6, with a weak D call TRBD1 (5 bases). CDR3 sequence reads: CASSLKQADNSPLHF. CDR3 nucleotide sequence: TGTGCCAGCAGTTTAAAACAGGCCGACAATTCACCCCTCCACTTT.